Below are 21 T cell receptor beta chains sequenced from a single sample in a study of T-cell memory formation after mild COVID-19. TCRdb independently ran MiXCR on the 5' RACE reads; one entry per CDR3 protein. The table has some 300,000 distinct CDR3 sequences, 20% to 25% seen once. Sequenced input: PBMCs or a T cell subset sorted from them (not recorded which). These receptors were obtained from a man aged 18 to 29 who had mild COVID-19 (a few samples of this study predate the infection). Cell type and time point are not known.

The chain links TRBV11-2 to TRBJ2-1; 9 bases map to TRBD2. The CDR3 totals 16 residues. Looked up from germline, CDR1 is SGHAT and CDR2 is FQNNGV. V was pared by 4 bases and J by 6 bases, with 10 bases of the junction left unmatched. CDR3 region: CASSSRRGGPRNEQFF. The CDR3 DNA follows: TGTGCCAGCAGCTCCCGGCGGGGGGGACCTCGCAATGAGCAGTTCTTC. Combining the CDR3 with reference TRBV11-2 and TRBJ2-1 gives the whole variable domain EAGVAQSPRYKIIEKRQSVAFWCNPISGHATLYWYQQILGQGPKLLIQFQNNGVVDDSQLPKDRFSAERLKGVDSTLKIQPAKLEDSAVYLCASSSRRGGPRNEQFFGPGTRLTVL.

This clonotype was observed a few times. V usage is TRBV10-3 and J usage is TRBJ1-2; D is ambiguous. CDR3 length: 9 residues. V was shortened by 11 bases and J by 5 bases, with 6 bases between the two germline ends. Germline assignment: CDR1 ENHRY and CDR2 SYGVKD. The CDR3 nucleotides read TGTGCCGCGGGGTATGGCTACACCTTC. Its translation: CAAGYGYTF.

Ten or more counts support this clonotype. CDR3 DNA sequence: TGCGCCAGCAGCCAAGAACAGGGCGGCAATCAGCCCCAGCATTTT. Its protein is CASSQEQGGNQPQHF. V and J are TRBV4-1 and TRBJ1-5, with TRBD1 as a possible D gene (6 bases). This CDR3 is 15 amino acids long. Germline values: CDR1 MGHRA, CDR2 YSYEKL. V was trimmed by 0 bases and J by 2 bases, leaving 8 bases between them.

This clonotype has a count of ten or more. The gene calls are TRBV5-1 and TRBJ2-2; no definite D call. In germline, CDR1 is SGHRS, CDR2 YFSETQ. This CDR3 is 14 amino acids long. Deletions cut 2 bases from V and 7 bases from J, with 12 bases between. The CDR3, as DNA: TGCGCCAGCAGCTTCGCGGACCCGTTCGGGGAGCTGTTTTTT. It specifies CASSFADPFGELFF.

The gene calls are TRBV2 and TRBJ2-7; 11 nucleotides match TRBD1. The V gene's germline CDR1 is SNHLY and CDR2 FYNNEI. V dropped 8 bases and J dropped 4; count of bases not matched to a gene: 10. This CDR3 has 15 residues. For the CDR3, the DNA is TGTGCCAGCCCAACCGGGACAGGGGGTTCTTACGAGCAGTACGTC. As protein: CASPTGTGGSYEQYV.

This chain connects TRBV2 to TRBJ1-2, with D maybe TRBD1 (5 bases). This CDR3 region has 17 residues. V was shortened by 2 bases and J by 0 bases, with 16 bases between the two germline ends. Germline assignment: CDR1 SNHLY and CDR2 FYNNEI. The DNA of the CDR3 is TGTGCCAGCAGTGAAAGGGGCAGCGACTATTCTAACTATGGCTACACCTTC. Amino acids: CASSERGSDYSNYGYTF. Full variable domain (missing parts from reference TRBV2 and TRBJ1-2): EPEVTQTPSHQVTQMGQEVILRCVPISNHLYFYWYRQILGQKVEFLVSFYNNEISEKSEIFDDQFSVERPDGSNFTLKIRSTKLEDSAMYFCASSERGSDYSNYGYTFGSGTRLTVV.

In its sample, this clonotype was seen many times. The J gene is TRBJ2-1, the V gene TRBV7-9; TRBD2 matches at 15 bases. The CDR3 consists of 16 residues. Germline CDR1 SEHNR, CDR2 FQNEAQ (reference sequence). V shed 3 bases and J 8 bases; nucleotides not matched to a gene: 5. CDR3 DNA: TGTGCCAGCAGCTTGCGCGGGACTAGCGGGGGGCATGAGCAGTTCTTC. Translating gives CASSLRGTSGGHEQFF.

The chain has TRBV28 and TRBJ2-5; D ambiguous. Germline CDR1 reads MDHEN; CDR2 reads SYDVKM. This CDR3 contains 11 residues. The V and J ends lost 10 bases and 5 bases respectively, with 11 bases between them. CDR3 sequence (DNA): TGTGCCACTGCGGTGGGGGAGACCCAGTACTTC. Its translation is CATAVGETQYF.

This clonotype was observed a handful of times. CDR3 in DNA: TGCGCCAGCAGCCAAGTCCGGGCCTCTTTCGGCACCGGGGAGCTGTTTTTT. It yields the protein CASSQVRASFGTGELFF. This rearrangement joins TRBV4-1 to TRBJ2-2; D gene uncertain. The CDR3 is 17 amino acids. Germline V gene sequence: CDR1 MGHRA, CDR2 YSYEKL. Between the trimmed V and J ends, which lost 1 base and 4 bases, there was a span of 16 bases.

The chain uses TRBV6-5 and TRBJ2-7; D may be TRBD1 or TRBD2 (5 bases each). Trimming stripped 6 bases from V and 4 bases from J, with 19 bases between. In germline, CDR1 is MNHEY, CDR2 SVGAGI. This CDR3 contains 15 residues. The CDR3: CASRSIRGRDYEQYV. The CDR3, as DNA: TGTGCCAGCAGGTCCATAAGGGGTCGGGATTACGAGCAGTACGTC.

The chain recombines TRBV11-2 with TRBJ1-4; D remains unclear. The CDR3 sequence is 13 residues long. Germline CDR1 SGHAT, CDR2 FQNNGV. Trimming took 5 bases from V and 16 from J, leaving 20 bases between them. The DNA of the CDR3 is TGTGCCAGCAGCCTCCATCCCGGGTCCCCAAGGTTTTTT. Translation: CASSLHPGSPRFF. Full variable domain (rest looked up from reference TRBV11-2 and TRBJ1-4): EAGVAQSPRYKIIEKRQSVAFWCNPISGHATLYWYQQILGQGPKLLIQFQNNGVVDDSQLPKDRFSAERLKGVDSTLKIQPAKLEDSAVYLCASSLHPGSPRFFGSGTQLSVL.

This clonotype was found a few times. This rearrangement joins TRBV20-1 to TRBJ2-1; TRBD1 matches at 8 bases. The CDR3 has 14 amino acids. V dropped 5 bases and J dropped 8; count of bases not matched to a gene: 11. Germline lookup yields CDR1 DFQATT and CDR2 SNEGSKA (reference sequence). CDR3: CSAEAGGAGDEQFF. The DNA of the CDR3 is TGCAGTGCTGAGGCAGGGGGCGCAGGGGATGAGCAGTTCTTC.

The chain uses TRBV11-2 and TRBJ2-4, with 7 nucleotides matching TRBD2. Germline values: CDR1 SGHAT, CDR2 FQNNGV. This CDR3 comprises 15 residues. Trimming cost V 5 bases and J 0 bases; bases outside gene matches: 4. The CDR3 loop is CASSPSGLAKNIQYF. In DNA, the CDR3 is TGTGCCAGCAGCCCTAGCGGCCTAGCCAAAAACATTCAGTACTTC. Using reference TRBV11-2 and TRBJ2-4 for the parts outside the CDR3, the full variable domain is EAGVAQSPRYKIIEKRQSVAFWCNPISGHATLYWYQQILGQGPKLLIQFQNNGVVDDSQLPKDRFSAERLKGVDSTLKIQPAKLEDSAVYLCASSPSGLAKNIQYFGAGTRLSVL.

This clonotype came up a few times. The chain is built from TRBV7-3 and TRBJ2-1; 8 bases align to TRBD2. V lost 5 bases, J lost 0 bases, and 6 bases stayed unmatched. The germline gives CDR1 SGHTA, CDR2 FQGTGA. This CDR3 contains 16 residues. DNA for the CDR3: TGTGCCAGCAGCCCCAATAGCGGGGCCTCCTACAATGAGCAGTTCTTC. Its protein is CASSPNSGASYNEQFF.

J is TRBJ2-1 and V is TRBV6-5; 8 positions agree with TRBD2. Germline loops: CDR1 MNHEY, CDR2 SVGAGI. This CDR3 comprises 14 residues. V lost 8 bases to trimming and J lost 6 bases; unmatched junction nucleotides: 9. Here the CDR3 reads CASRGGNWGNEQFF. CDR3 coding DNA: TGTGCCAGCCGGGGGGGTAATTGGGGCAATGAGCAGTTCTTC.

This clonotype was detected only a few times. This chain's CDR3 is CASSRLTRGRTEAFF. As DNA, the CDR3 is TGTGCCAGCAGCCGTTTGACCAGGGGGCGGACTGAAGCTTTCTTT. V is TRBV7-2 and J is TRBJ1-1, with 8 nucleotides matching TRBD1. V shed 5 bases and J 5 bases; nucleotides not matched to a gene: 10. CDR1 is SGHTA, CDR2 FQGNSA, per germline. The CDR3 has 15 residues.

This chain connects TRBV7-2 to TRBJ1-1, with D perhaps TRBD1 (5 bases). Germline-derived CDR1 and CDR2 are SGHTA and FQGNSA. V was cut by 5 bases and J by 10 bases, with 17 bases left in between. This CDR3 comprises 13 residues. The CDR3 sequence: CASSGRGGRAAFF. Written as DNA, the CDR3 is TGTGCCAGCAGCGGACGTGGGGGACGGGCAGCTTTCTTT.

Many counts were recorded for this clonotype. The chain employs TRBV7-2 and TRBJ2-3, with D possibly matching TRBD2 (6 bases). Per germline, CDR1 SGHTA and CDR2 FQGNSA. The CDR3 has 14 amino acids. The V end lost 7 bases, the J end lost 9 bases, and 20 bases lay between the germline ends. CDR3 loop: CASTGYGGAATQYF. CDR3 sequence (DNA): TGTGCCAGCACCGGTTACGGCGGGGCCGCAACGCAGTATTTT.

The chain joins TRBV29-1 to TRBJ2-2; D is uncertain. V was shortened by 6 bases and J by 7 bases, with 18 bases between the two germline ends. Germline values: CDR1 SQVTM, CDR2 ANQGSEA. The CDR3 extends over 14 amino acids. CDR3 bases: TGCAGCGTCGCGGTTGGGCCTCCAGTCGGGGAGCTGTTTTTT. This translates into CSVAVGPPVGELFF.

This clonotype was found a few times. The chain employs TRBV28 and TRBJ1-2, with D uncertain. With 6 bases removed from V and 2 bases from J, the gap between germline ends came to 10 bases. Germline loops: CDR1 MDHEN, CDR2 SYDVKM. This CDR3 has 13 amino acids. This CDR3 reads CASSRNLNYGYTF. CDR3 coding DNA: TGTGCCAGCAGCCGAAACCTCAACTATGGCTACACCTTC.

V gene TRBV18 combines with J gene TRBJ1-2, with D possibly being TRBD1 (6 bases). The CDR3 totals 15 residues. Deletions cut 3 bases from V and 3 bases from J, with 14 bases between. From germline, CDR1 is KGHSH and CDR2 LQKENI. The CDR3 spells CASSPTGAWDYGYTF. In nucleotides, the CDR3 is TGTGCCAGCTCACCGACGGGGGCGTGGGACTATGGCTACACCTTC.